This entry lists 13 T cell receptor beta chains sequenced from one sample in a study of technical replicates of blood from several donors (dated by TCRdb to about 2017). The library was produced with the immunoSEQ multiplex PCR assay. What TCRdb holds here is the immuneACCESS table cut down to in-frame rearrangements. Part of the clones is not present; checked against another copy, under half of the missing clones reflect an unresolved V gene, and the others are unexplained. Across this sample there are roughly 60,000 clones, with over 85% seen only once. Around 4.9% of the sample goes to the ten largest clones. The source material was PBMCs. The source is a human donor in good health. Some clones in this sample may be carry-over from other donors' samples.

CDR3 amino acids: CASTPGNRGANQPQHF. As DNA, the CDR3 is TGTGCCAGCACCCCGGGGAACAGGGGGGCGAATCAGCCCCAGCATTTT. The chain uses TRBV7-2 and TRBJ1-5; 8 nucleotides agree with TRBD1. The CDR3 totals 16 residues. V dropped 7 bases and J dropped 4; count of bases not matched to a gene: 12. Per the germline V gene, CDR1 is SGHTA and CDR2 is FQGNSA.

CDR3 sequence reads: CASSLGGPSVGTDTQYF. CDR3 nucleotide sequence: TGCGCCAGCAGCTTGGGGGGACCTAGCGTAGGTACAGATACGCAGTATTTT. The rearrangement uses TRBV5-1 and TRBJ2-3; possibly TRBD2 for D (6 bases). This CDR3 is 17 amino acids long. The germline gives CDR1 SGHRS, CDR2 YFSETQ. Trimming cost V 0 bases and J 3 bases, with 17 bases left between them.

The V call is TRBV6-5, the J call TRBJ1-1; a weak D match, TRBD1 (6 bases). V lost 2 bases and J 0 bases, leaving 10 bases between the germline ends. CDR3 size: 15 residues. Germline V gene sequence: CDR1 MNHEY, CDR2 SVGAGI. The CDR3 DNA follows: TGTGCCAGCAGTTACGCCGACAGGCTGAACACTGAAGCTTTCTTT. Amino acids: CASSYADRLNTEAFF.

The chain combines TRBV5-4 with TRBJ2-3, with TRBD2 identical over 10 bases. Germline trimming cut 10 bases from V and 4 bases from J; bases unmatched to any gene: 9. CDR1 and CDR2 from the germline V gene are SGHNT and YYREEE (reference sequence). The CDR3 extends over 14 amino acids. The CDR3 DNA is TGTGCCGACCCCGGGACTAGCGATCCAGATACGCAGTATTTT. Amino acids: CADPGTSDPDTQYF.

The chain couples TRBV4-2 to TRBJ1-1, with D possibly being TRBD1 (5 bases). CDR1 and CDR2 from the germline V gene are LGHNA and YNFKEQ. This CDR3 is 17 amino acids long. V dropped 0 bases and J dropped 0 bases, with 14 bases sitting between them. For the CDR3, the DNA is TGTGCCAGCAGCCAAGATCGACTGCGGACATTGAACACTGAAGCTTTCTTT. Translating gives CASSQDRLRTLNTEAFF.

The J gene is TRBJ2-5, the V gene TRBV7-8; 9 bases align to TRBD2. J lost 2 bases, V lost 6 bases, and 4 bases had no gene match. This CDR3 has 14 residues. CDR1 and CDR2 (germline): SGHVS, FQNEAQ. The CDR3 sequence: CASSYLAGQETQYF. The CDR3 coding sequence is TGTGCCAGCAGTTACCTAGCGGGGCAAGAGACCCAGTACTTC.

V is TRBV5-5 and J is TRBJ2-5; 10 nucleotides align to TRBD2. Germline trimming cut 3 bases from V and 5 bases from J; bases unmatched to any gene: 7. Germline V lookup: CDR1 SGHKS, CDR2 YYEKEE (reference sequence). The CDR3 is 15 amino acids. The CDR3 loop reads CASSSASGSLETQYF. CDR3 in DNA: TGTGCCAGCAGCTCGGCTAGCGGGAGTCTCGAGACCCAGTACTTC.

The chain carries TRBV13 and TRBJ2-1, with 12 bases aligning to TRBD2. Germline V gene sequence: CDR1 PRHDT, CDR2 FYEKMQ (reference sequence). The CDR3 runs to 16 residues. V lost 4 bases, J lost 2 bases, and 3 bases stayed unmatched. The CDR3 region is CASSSRLAGAYNEQFF. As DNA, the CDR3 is TGTGCCAGCAGCTCCCGACTAGCGGGGGCCTACAATGAGCAGTTCTTC.

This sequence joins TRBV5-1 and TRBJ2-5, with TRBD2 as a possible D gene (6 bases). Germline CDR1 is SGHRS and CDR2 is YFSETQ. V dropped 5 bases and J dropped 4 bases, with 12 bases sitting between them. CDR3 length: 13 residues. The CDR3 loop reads CASSGGDGETQYF. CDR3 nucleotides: TGCGCCAGCAGTGGAGGGGACGGAGAGACCCAGTACTTC. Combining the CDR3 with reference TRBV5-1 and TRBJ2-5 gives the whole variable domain KAGVTQTPRYLIKTRGQQVTLSCSPISGHRSVSWYQQTPGQGLQFLFEYFSETQRNKGNFPGRFSGRQFSNSRSEMNVSTLELGDSALYLCASSGGDGETQYFGPGTRLLVL.

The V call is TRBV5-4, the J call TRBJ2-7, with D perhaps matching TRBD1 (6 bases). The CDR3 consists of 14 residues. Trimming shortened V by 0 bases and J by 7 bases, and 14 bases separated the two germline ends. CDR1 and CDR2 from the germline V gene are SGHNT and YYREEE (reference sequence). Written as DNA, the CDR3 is TGTGCCAGCAGCTTGGCTGGGACAAGTGGTGAGCAGTACTTC. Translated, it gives CASSLAGTSGEQYF.

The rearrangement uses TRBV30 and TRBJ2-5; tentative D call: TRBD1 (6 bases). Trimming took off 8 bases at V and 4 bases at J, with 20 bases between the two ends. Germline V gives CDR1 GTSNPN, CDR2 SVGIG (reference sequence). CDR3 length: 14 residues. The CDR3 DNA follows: TGTGCCGCAGATAAACAGGGCATGGGAGAGACCCAGTACTTC. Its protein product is CAADKQGMGETQYF. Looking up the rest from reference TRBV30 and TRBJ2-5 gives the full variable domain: SQTIHQWPATLVQPVGSPLSLECTVEGTSNPNLYWYRQAAGRGLQLLFYSVGIGQISSEVPQNLSASRPQDRQFILSSKKLLLSDSGFYLCAADKQGMGETQYFGPGTRLLVL.

The CDR3 reads CASSYVSTGSYNEQFF. In DNA, the CDR3 is TGTGCCAGCAGTTACGTTTCGACAGGCAGCTACAATGAGCAGTTCTTC. The V call is TRBV6-5, the J call TRBJ2-1, with D possibly TRBD1 on 6 matching bases. Trimming shortened V by 2 bases and J by 3 bases, and 14 bases separated the two germline ends. Germline V gives CDR1 MNHEY, CDR2 SVGAGI. The CDR3 is 16 residues long.

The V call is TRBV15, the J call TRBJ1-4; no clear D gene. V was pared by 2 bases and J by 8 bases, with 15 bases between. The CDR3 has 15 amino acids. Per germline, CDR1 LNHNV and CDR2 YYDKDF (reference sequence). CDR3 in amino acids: CATSRIGGLEEKLFF. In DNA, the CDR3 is TGTGCCACCAGCAGAATAGGAGGGCTGGAGGAAAAACTGTTTTTT.